This paragraph covers one TCR beta chain sequence. Germline V gene sequence: CDR1 MGHRA, CDR2 YSYEKL. Trimming cost V 2 bases and J 5 bases, with 12 bases left between them. This CDR3 has 15 residues. The diagnosis combined clinical symptoms, thyroxine, TRAb, thyroid ultrasound and orbital computed tomography scans. Beta-chain TCR CDR3 regions were amplified from RNA transcripts. An initial RT-PCR round employing HTBI primers preceded a second-round multiplex PCR. MiXCR, applied by TCRdb to the multiplex PCR reads, yields one record per CDR3 protein. This table has around 1,000,000 distinct CDR3 sequences, less than 45% appearing once. This sample was included in a study of Graves' ophthalmopathy and Graves' hyperthyroidism.

V usage is TRBV4-1 and J usage is TRBJ2-2; the D gene is possibly TRBD1 (5 bases). Source material: peripheral blood or thyroid tissue (not recorded which). The TCR sequence derives from an adult man with Graves' hyperthyroidism. The CDR3 nucleotides read TGCGCCAGCAGCCAACTAGTAGGGGCGACCGGGGAGCTGTTTTTT. Protein product: CASSQLVGATGELFF.